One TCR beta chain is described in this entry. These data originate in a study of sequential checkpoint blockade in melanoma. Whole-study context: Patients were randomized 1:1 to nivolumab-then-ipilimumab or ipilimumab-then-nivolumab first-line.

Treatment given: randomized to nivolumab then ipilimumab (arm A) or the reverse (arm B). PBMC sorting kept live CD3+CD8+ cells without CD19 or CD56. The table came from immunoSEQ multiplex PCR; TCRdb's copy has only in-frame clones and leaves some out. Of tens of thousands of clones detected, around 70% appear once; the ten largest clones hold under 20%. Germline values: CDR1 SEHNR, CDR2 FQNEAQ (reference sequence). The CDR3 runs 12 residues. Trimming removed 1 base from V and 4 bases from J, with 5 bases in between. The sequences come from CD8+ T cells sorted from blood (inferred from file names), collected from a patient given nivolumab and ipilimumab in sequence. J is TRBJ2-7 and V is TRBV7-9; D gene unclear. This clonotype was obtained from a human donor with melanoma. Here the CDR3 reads CASSLGAYEQYF. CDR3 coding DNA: TGTGCCAGCAGCTTAGGAGCATACGAGCAGTACTTC.